The sequence of this T cell receptor beta chain was determined in a study of T cell changes during pregnancy in multiple sclerosis. The CDR3 spans 20 residues. Trimming removed 3 bases from V and 0 bases from J; junction bases left unmatched: 15. Germline CDR1 is SGHRS and CDR2 is YFSETQ. Using immunoSEQ multiplex PCR, the repertoire was profiled, and TCRdb retains in-frame clones only, with some absent. Among approximately 84,000 clones, approximately 94% were seen once, and the ten largest hold 2% to 3%. The source is a female donor with multiple sclerosis, enrolled in a pregnancy study. V and J are TRBV5-1 and TRBJ2-6; 7 nucleotides agree with TRBD1. The material sequenced was peripheral blood, taken in the third trimester of pregnancy. The CDR3 DNA reads as TGCGCCAGCAGCTGGGACCCGACAGGGCAAAAGTACTCTGGGGCCAACGTCCTGACTTTC. Translation gives CASSWDPTGQKYSGANVLTF.